One T cell receptor beta chain is described in this entry. As processed by the authors: Reference gene primers were amplified, and this amplification served to estimate nucleated cell counts. Produced via immunoSEQ multiplex PCR; TCRdb's table is partial and in-frame only. For V, J and clone size, that table is used; D and trimming come from the DNA. The sample has more than 200,000 clones, nearly 90% seen once. The data are from a study of blood T cell repertoires in COVID-19. For the study at large: Acute-phase and convalescent COVID-19 samples originated in the United States, Italy and Spain.

Participants' own reports of clinical history determined their cohort assignment. The CDR3 contains 14 residues. Germline loops: CDR1 SGHRS, CDR2 YFSETQ. V lost 2 bases and J lost 4, with 9 bases in between. This receptor was identified in a woman younger than 45 with acute COVID-19. The sample consisted of PBMCs or T cells enriched from blood (not recorded which). The V gene is TRBV5-1, the J gene TRBJ1-4; D gene unclear. CDR3 protein: CASSFFGYNEKLFF. CDR3 bases: TGCGCCAGCAGCTTTTTCGGGTATAATGAAAAACTGTTTTTT.